This TCR beta chain stems from a study of blood T cell repertoires in COVID-19. Study details: T cells, B-cell-depleted T cells, or PBMCs supplied cDNA or gDNA.

As processed by the authors: Nucleated cell counts were estimated from reference gene primer amplification. Data came from immunoSEQ multiplex PCR; TCRdb stores just in-frame clones and leaves some out. The DNA gave D and trimming, while V, J and clone size come from that table. The table records roughly 59,000 clones, about 86% of them present only once. CDR1 LGHNA and CDR2 YNFKEQ come from the germline V gene. This CDR3 spans 20 amino acids. V lost 0 bases to trimming and J lost 0 bases, with 21 bases between them. The sequence came from a human donor in a cohort sampled during active COVID-19. Sequencing input: peripheral blood. The chain is built from TRBV4-2 and TRBJ2-1; D possibly corresponds to TRBD2 (6 bases). CDR3 in DNA: TGTGCCAGCAGCCAAGATCTTCCGGCGGGGAGATTAAGCTCCTACAATGAGCAGTTCTTC. It yields the protein CASSQDLPAGRLSSYNEQFF.